This T cell receptor (beta chain) was captured by sequencing in a study of shared clonotypes between healthy human individuals. Study-level information: Researchers assigned three CD4 naive, three CD4 memory, two CD8 naive and one CD8 memory plate to each donor.

As concerns this clone: The target antigen is unknown.

Several immunoSEQ 96-well plates shared each subset's DNA, each plate a replicate. The method was immunoSEQ multiplex PCR; TCRdb's version includes in-frame clones alone and lacks a portion of them. Among about 640,000 clones listed, about 78% were seen once. Whole-study results and caveats: Estimated richness was generally greater in naive than memory subsets.

Healthy HIV-negative adults with no recent acute infections or vaccinations were recruited as donors. V dropped 2 bases and J dropped 13 bases, with 14 bases sitting between them. Germline-derived CDR1 and CDR2 are GTSNPN and SVGIG (reference sequence). The CDR3 spans 11 residues. V and J are TRBV30 and TRBJ1-1; a weak D match, TRBD1 (5 bases). Input material: memory CD4+ T cells sorted from blood. Subset reported: CD45RA-negative fraction. This receptor was taken from a woman under 40 in good health. CDR3: CAWSPGRRLFF. The CDR3 DNA is TGTGCCTGGAGTCCAGGGAGACGGCTTTTCTTT. The variable domain in full, completed from reference TRBV30 and TRBJ1-1, reads SQTIHQWPATLVQPVGSPLSLECTVEGTSNPNLYWYRQAAGRGLQLLFYSVGIGQISSEVPQNLSASRPQDRQFILSSKKLLLSDSGFYLCAWSPGRRLFFGQGTRLTVV.